This note documents a single T cell receptor (beta chain) sequence. Method: immunoSEQ multiplex PCR; TCRdb's copy keeps in-frame clones and lacks some. Among over 80,000 clones listed, 75% to 90% were seen once. Enrollment shut out patients with autoimmune disease history or systemic immunosuppression. The data are from a study of OX40 agonist ivuxolimab in advanced cancers. At the level of the study: Ivuxolimab, an antibody acting as an agonist of OX40 (CD134), was used to treat patients. Dose-escalation patients had hepatocellular carcinoma, melanoma, renal cell or head and neck cancer. Partial responses were observed in three patients, of whom one had hepatocellular carcinoma and two had cutaneous melanoma.

The V gene lost 0 bases and the J gene lost 3 bases, with 12 bases spanning the gap. The germline CDR1 and CDR2 sequences are KGHSH and LQKENI. This CDR3 comprises 15 residues. The gene calls are TRBV18 and TRBJ2-7; D is perhaps TRBD1 (5 bases). The sample consisted of CD4+ or CD8+ T cells sorted from blood, taken in a trial of the OX40 agonist ivuxolimab. The sequence was obtained from an adult with an advanced solid tumor such as melanoma, head and neck, liver or kidney cancer. In nucleotides, the CDR3 is TGTGCCAGCTCACCACCTTCGCAGGGATTCTACGAGCAGTACTTC. Encoded protein: CASSPPSQGFYEQYF.